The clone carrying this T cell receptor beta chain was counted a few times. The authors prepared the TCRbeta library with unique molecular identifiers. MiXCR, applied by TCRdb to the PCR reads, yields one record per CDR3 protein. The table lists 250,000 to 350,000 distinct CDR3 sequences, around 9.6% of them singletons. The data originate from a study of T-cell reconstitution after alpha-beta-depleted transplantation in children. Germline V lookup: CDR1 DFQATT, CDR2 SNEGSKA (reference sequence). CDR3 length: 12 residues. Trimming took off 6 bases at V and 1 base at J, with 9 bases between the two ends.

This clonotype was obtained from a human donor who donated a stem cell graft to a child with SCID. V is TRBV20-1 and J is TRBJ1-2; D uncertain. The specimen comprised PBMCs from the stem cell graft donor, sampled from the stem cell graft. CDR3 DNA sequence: TGCAGTGCCATGATCGATAACTATGGCTACACCTTC. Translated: CSAMIDNYGYTF.